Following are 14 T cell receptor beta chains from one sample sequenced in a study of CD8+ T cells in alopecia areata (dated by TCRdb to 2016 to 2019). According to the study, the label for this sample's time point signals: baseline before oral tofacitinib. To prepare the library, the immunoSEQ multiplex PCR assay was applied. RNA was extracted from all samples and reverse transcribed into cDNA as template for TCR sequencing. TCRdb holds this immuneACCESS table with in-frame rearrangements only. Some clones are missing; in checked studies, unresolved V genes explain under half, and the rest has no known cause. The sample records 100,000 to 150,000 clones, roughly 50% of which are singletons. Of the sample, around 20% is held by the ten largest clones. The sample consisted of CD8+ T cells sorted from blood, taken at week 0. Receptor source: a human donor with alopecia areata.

CDR3 amino acids: CASSPPSRAAGANVLTF. The DNA for the CDR3 is TGTGCCAGCAGCCCCCCCAGCAGGGCGGCTGGGGCCAACGTCCTGACTTTC. The chain carries TRBV7-9 and TRBJ2-6; possible D gene TRBD1, 5 bases. The ends were cut back, 5 bases at V and 2 bases at J, with 16 bases in the middle. The CDR3 length is 17 residues. Germline values: CDR1 SEHNR, CDR2 FQNEAQ (reference sequence).

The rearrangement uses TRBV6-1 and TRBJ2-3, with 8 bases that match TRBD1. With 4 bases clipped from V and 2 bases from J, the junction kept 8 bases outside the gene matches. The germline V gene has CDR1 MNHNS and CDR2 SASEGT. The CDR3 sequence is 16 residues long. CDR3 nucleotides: TGTGCCAGCAGTGGGGGACCGGGACAGGACACAGATACGCAGTATTTT. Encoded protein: CASSGGPGQDTDTQYF.

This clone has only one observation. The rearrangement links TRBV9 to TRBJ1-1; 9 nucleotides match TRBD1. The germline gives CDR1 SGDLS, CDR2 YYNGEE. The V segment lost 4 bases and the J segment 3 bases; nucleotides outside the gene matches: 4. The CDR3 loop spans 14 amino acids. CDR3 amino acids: CASSPDRGYTEAFF. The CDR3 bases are TGTGCCAGCAGCCCAGACAGGGGGTACACTGAAGCTTTCTTT.

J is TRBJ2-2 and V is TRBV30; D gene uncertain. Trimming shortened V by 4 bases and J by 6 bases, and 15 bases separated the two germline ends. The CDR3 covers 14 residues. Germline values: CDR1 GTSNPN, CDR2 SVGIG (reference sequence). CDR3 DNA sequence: TGTGCCTGGAACCCGGGTGTGGGCCCCGGGGAGCTGTTTTTT. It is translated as CAWNPGVGPGELFF.

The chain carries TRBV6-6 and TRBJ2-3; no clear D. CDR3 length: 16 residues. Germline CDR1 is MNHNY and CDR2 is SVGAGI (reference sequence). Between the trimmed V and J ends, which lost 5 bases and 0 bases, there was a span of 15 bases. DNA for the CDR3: TGTGCCAGCAGTCCTCTAGATATTCCTAGCACAGATACGCAGTATTTT. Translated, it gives CASSPLDIPSTDTQYF.

CDR3 DNA: TGTGCCATCAGTGAGGTCCCGGGACAGGAGTCTGGAAACACCATATATTTT. Its protein product is CAISEVPGQESGNTIYF. The genes are TRBV10-3 and TRBJ1-3, with 8 nucleotides matching TRBD1. Germline CDR1 and CDR2: ENHRY and SYGVKD. After removal of 2 bases from V and 1 base from J, the junction contained 7 bases not matched to a gene. This CDR3 has 17 residues.

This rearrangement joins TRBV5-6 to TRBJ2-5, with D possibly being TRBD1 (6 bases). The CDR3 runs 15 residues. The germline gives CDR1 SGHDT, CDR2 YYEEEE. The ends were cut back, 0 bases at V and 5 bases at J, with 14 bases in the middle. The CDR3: CASSLVGWGPETQYF. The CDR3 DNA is TGTGCCAGCAGCTTGGTGGGGTGGGGGCCGGAGACCCAGTACTTC.

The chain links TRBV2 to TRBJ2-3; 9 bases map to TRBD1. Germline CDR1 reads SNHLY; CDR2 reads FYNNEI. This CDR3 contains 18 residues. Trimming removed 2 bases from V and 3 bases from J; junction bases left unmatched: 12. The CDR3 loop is CASSERRDRGLGTDTQYF. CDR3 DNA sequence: TGTGCCAGCAGTGAACGCCGTGACAGGGGGTTGGGGACAGATACGCAGTATTTT.

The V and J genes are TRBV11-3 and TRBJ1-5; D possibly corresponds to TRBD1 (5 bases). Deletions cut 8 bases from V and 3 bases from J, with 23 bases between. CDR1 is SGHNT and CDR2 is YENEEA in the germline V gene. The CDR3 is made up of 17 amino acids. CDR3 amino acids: CASLLMCGGNSNQPQHF. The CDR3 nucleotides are TGTGCCAGCCTACTGATGTGCGGGGGAAACTCCAATCAGCCCCAGCATTTT. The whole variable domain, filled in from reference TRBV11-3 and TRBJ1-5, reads EAGVVQSPRYKIIEKKQPVAFWCNPISGHNTLYWYLQNLGQGPELLIRYENEEAVDDSQLPKDRFSAERLKGVDSTLKIQPAELGDSAVYLCASLLMCGGNSNQPQHFGDGTRLSIL.

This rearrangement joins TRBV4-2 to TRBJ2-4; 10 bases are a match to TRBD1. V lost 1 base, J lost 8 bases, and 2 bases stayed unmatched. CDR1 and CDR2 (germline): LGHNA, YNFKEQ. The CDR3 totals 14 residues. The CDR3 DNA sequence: TGTGCCAGCAGCCAAGGGGGGACAGGGGACATTCAGTACTTC. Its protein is CASSQGGTGDIQYF.

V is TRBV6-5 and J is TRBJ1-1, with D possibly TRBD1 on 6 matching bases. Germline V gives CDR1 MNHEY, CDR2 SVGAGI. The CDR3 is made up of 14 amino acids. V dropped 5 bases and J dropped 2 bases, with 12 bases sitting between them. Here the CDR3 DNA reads TGTGCCAGCAGTACCTGGGACACCAACACTGAAGCTTTCTTT. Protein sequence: CASSTWDTNTEAFF.

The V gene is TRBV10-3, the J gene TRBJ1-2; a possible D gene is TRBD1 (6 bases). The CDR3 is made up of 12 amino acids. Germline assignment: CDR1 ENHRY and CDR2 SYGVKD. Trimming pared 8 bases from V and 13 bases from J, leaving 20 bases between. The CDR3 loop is CAIGGGLEKGTF. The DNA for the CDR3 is TGTGCCATCGGTGGGGGCCTCGAGAAGGGCACCTTC.

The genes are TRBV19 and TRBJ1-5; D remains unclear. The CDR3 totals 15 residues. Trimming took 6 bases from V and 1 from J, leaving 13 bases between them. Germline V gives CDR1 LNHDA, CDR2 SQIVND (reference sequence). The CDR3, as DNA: TGTGCCAGTAGCGTGGCCGGAGGCAGCAATCAGCCCCAGCATTTT. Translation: CASSVAGGSNQPQHF.

This CDR3 is CASSSEGGEGTNEKLFF. CDR3 DNA sequence: TGTGCCAGCAGCTCCGAGGGGGGGGAGGGAACTAATGAAAAACTGTTTTTT. This chain uses TRBV7-8 with TRBJ1-4; the D gene is possibly TRBD1 (6 bases). Germline CDR1 is SGHVS and CDR2 is FQNEAQ. The V and J ends lost 4 bases and 1 base respectively, with 16 bases between them. This CDR3 is 17 amino acids long.